This TCR beta chain emerged from a study of T cell responses to AZD1222 COVID-19 vaccine. Profiled with immunoSEQ multiplex PCR; TCRdb holds only in-frame clones, not every one. The table has roughly 100,000 clones, roughly 87% seen once; the top ten hold 2% to 2.5%. V lost 6 bases and J 6 bases, leaving 18 bases between the germline ends. The CDR3 loop spans 14 amino acids. CDR1 is MNHEY, CDR2 SMNVEV, per germline (reference sequence). This receptor was identified in an adult who received the AZD1222 COVID-19 vaccine. The sequencing here drew on peripheral blood, taken 28 days after the second AZD1222 dose. V is TRBV27 and J is TRBJ2-7, with D possibly TRBD2 on 5 matching bases. As DNA, the CDR3 is TGTGCCAGCAGGCCCCGGCGAGGGTGGCCCGAGCAGTACTTC. Amino acid sequence: CASRPRRGWPEQYF.